A selection of T cell receptor beta chains follows, all from one sample in a study of cytomegalovirus exposure and HLA in healthy donors. TCRdb keeps only in-frame clones here, not all; method: immunoSEQ multiplex PCR. The sample records 100,000 to 120,000 clones, approximately 82% being singletons. The specimen was PBMCs. These receptors all stem from a man aged 30 to 45 in good health and CMV-seropositive. Each CDR3 is given with its conserved first and last residue. D genes are given only for firm matches. Clone sizes are given selectively: once, few, many, or a class where the clone is expanded.

- TRBJ2-7 - TRBV27 CATAPGGLYEQYF TGTGCCACCGCCCCGGGGGGCCTCTACGAGCAGTACTTC
- TRBJ1-1 - TRBV11-3 CASSLDSGTREAFF TGTGCCAGCAGCTTAGATAGCGGGACACGTGAAGCTTTCTTT
once TRBJ2-5 TRBD1 TRBV30 CAWLQGAQETQYF TGTGCCTGGCTTCAGGGGGCTCAAGAGACCCAGTACTTC
- TRBJ2-1 - TRBV28 CASNTGGIEQFF TGTGCCAGCAACACTGGGGGGATTGAGCAGTTCTTC
- TRBJ2-2 TRBD1 TRBV10-2 CARGDREGTGELFF TGCGCCAGAGGGGACAGGGAGGGAACCGGGGAGCTGTTTTTT
- TRBJ1-1 - TRBV15 CATSRVRGTEAFF TGTGCCACCAGCAGAGTCAGGGGCACTGAAGCTTTCTTT
- TRBJ1-1 TRBD1 TRBV5-1 CASSPGQGNTEAFF TGCGCCAGCAGTCCGGGACAGGGGAACACTGAAGCTTTCTTT
- TRBJ2-3 - TRBV9 CASSVVSGDTQYF TGTGCCAGCAGCGTAGTGTCCGGGGATACGCAGTATTTT
- TRBJ2-7 TRBD1 TRBV5-1 CASSSAGQGYEQYF TGCGCCAGCAGCTCGGCTGGACAGGGCTACGAGCAGTACTTC
- TRBJ1-3 - TRBV9 CASSVGGDSGNTIYF TGTGCCAGCAGCGTAGGAGGAGACTCTGGAAACACCATATATTTT
- TRBJ2-6 TRBD1 TRBV6-4 CASSFGTGGSGANVLTF TGTGCCAGCAGTTTCGGGACAGGGGGCTCTGGGGCCAACGTCCTGACTTTC
- TRBJ2-1 - TRBV7-9 CASSVTDEQFF TGTGCCAGCAGCGTCACTGATGAGCAGTTCTTC
- TRBJ2-5 TRBD2 TRBV7-9 CASSLGLAGAYQETQYF TGTGCCAGCAGCTTAGGGCTAGCGGGGGCCTACCAAGAGACCCAGTACTTC
- TRBJ1-2 - TRBV9 CASSGNYRDSYGYTF TGTGCCAGCAGCGGGAACTACAGGGATAGCTATGGCTACACCTTC
- TRBJ2-7 TRBD1 TRBV19 CASSVRDRASYEQYF TGTGCCAGTAGTGTCCGGGACAGGGCATCCTACGAGCAGTACTTC
- TRBJ1-2 - TRBV7-8 CASSLGGAGNYGYTF TGTGCCAGCAGCTTAGGTGGGGCGGGGAACTATGGCTACACCTTC
- TRBJ1-4 - TRBV6-5 CASSRGWGEKLFF TGTGCCAGCAGCAGAGGGTGGGGTGAAAAACTGTTTTTT
- TRBJ1-2 TRBD1 TRBV28 CASRTGQGNYGYTF TGTGCCAGCAGGACGGGACAGGGGAACTATGGCTACACCTTC
- TRBJ1-5 TRBD1 TRBV5-8 CASGDRVGNQPQHF TGTGCCAGCGGAGACAGGGTCGGCAATCAGCCCCAGCATTTT
few TRBJ1-5 TRBD1 TRBV7-2 CASSSDRDQPQHF TGTGCCAGCAGCTCCGACAGGGATCAGCCCCAGCATTTT
- TRBJ2-7 - TRBV4-2 CASSQEAAGYYEQYF TGTGCCAGCAGCCAAGAAGCTGCGGGCTACTACGAGCAGTACTTC
- TRBJ2-7 TRBD1 TRBV10-3 CAISGSDRQYEQYF TGTGCCATCAGTGGTTCGGACAGGCAATACGAGCAGTACTTC
few TRBJ2-6 TRBD2 TRBV28 CASSATGTSGLSGANVLTF TGTGCCAGCAGTGCTACCGGGACTAGCGGTCTTTCGGGGGCCAACGTCCTGACTTTC
- TRBJ2-7 TRBD1 TRBV4-3 CASREDRDSYEQYF TGCGCCAGCAGGGAGGACAGGGACTCCTACGAGCAGTACTTC
- TRBJ2-7 TRBD2 TRBV29-1 CSVDSGGASNEQYF TGCAGCGTTGATAGCGGGGGGGCGTCCAACGAGCAGTACTTC
- TRBJ1-1 - TRBV5-6 CASSFGRVNTEAFF TGTGCCAGCAGCTTCGGGAGAGTGAACACTGAAGCTTTCTTT
- TRBJ2-3 - TRBV6-5 CASSLIAGDTQYF TGTGCCAGCAGTTTGATCGCGGGGGATACGCAGTATTTT
- TRBJ2-3 TRBD1 TRBV6-6 CASSYEDRATDTQYF TGTGCCAGCAGTTACGAGGACAGGGCGACAGATACGCAGTATTTT
- TRBJ2-7 - TRBV5-4 CASSPGGTAYEQYF TGTGCCAGCAGCCCTGGCGGGACCGCCTACGAGCAGTACTTC
- TRBJ2-5 TRBD1 TRBV7-9 CATPGQGVLETQYF TGTGCCACCCCCGGACAGGGTGTTTTGGAGACCCAGTACTTC
- TRBJ1-5 - TRBV30 CAWSASEGGQPQHF TGTGCCTGGAGTGCTTCTGAGGGCGGTCAGCCCCAGCATTTT
- TRBJ1-2 - TRBV27 CATQSLSGDYGYTF TGTGCCACCCAATCTTTATCCGGGGACTATGGCTACACCTTC
- TRBJ2-5 TRBD1 TRBV10-2 CASSETLGQAYQETQYF TGCGCCAGCAGTGAGACTTTAGGACAGGCGTACCAAGAGACCCAGTACTTC
- TRBJ2-1 TRBD2 TRBV4-2 CASSQGQAGGPAAIEQFF TGTGCCAGCAGCCAAGGTCAAGCGGGGGGGCCTGCAGCCATCGAGCAGTTCTTC
few TRBJ2-3 - TRBV4-1 CASSQKEGYTDTQYF TGCGCCAGCAGCCAAAAGGAGGGTTACACAGATACGCAGTATTTT
- TRBJ1-1 - TRBV28 CASSSTEWEAFF TGTGCCAGCAGTTCCACTGAATGGGAAGCTTTCTTT
- TRBJ1-1 - TRBV15 CATSRDLGHKEAFF TGTGCCACCAGCAGAGATCTGGGACACAAAGAAGCTTTCTTT
- TRBJ2-7 - TRBV15 CATSRQKGPGGYEQYF TGTGCCACCAGCAGGCAAAAGGGCCCAGGAGGTTACGAGCAGTACTTC
- TRBJ2-5 TRBD2 TRBV7-3 CANSPAGLGIRETQYF TGTGCCAACAGCCCCGCGGGACTAGGGATCCGAGAGACCCAGTACTTC
- TRBJ2-1 - TRBV28 CASSLFGGSSYNEQFF TGTGCCAGCAGTTTATTCGGGGGTAGCTCCTACAATGAGCAGTTCTTC
- TRBJ2-1 TRBD2 TRBV7-6 CASSPLWTSGGFHNEQFF TGTGCCAGCAGCCCCCTTTGGACTAGCGGGGGGTTTCACAATGAGCAGTTCTTC
- TRBJ2-7 - TRBV28 CASRVGRAEQYF TGTGCCAGCAGGGTAGGCAGGGCCGAGCAGTACTTC
- TRBJ1-5 - TRBV19 CASRTRGSNQPQHF TGTGCCAGTAGGACCAGGGGAAGCAATCAGCCCCAGCATTTT
- TRBJ1-2 - TRBV2 CASTPGLTLNYGYTF TGTGCCAGCACGCCCGGACTGACTTTAAACTATGGCTACACCTTC
- TRBJ2-6 - TRBV28 CASRPRQNSGANVLTF TGTGCCAGCAGACCCCGACAGAACTCTGGGGCCAACGTCCTGACTTTC
- TRBJ1-2 - TRBV9 CASSVDPGTYGYTF TGTGCCAGCAGCGTAGACCCAGGCACCTATGGCTACACCTTC
- TRBJ1-1 - TRBV6-6 CASSSTGLNTEAFF TGTGCCAGCAGCTCAACAGGGTTGAACACTGAAGCTTTCTTT
- TRBJ1-6 - TRBV7-2 CASSQGHSSYNSPLHF TGTGCCAGCAGCCAGGGACACAGCTCCTATAATTCACCCCTCCACTTT
- TRBJ2-1 TRBD2 TRBV7-2 CASGERGGHEQFF TGTGCCAGCGGGGAGCGGGGGGGCCATGAGCAGTTCTTC
- TRBJ2-3 - TRBV6-4 CASSERLATSTDTQYF TGTGCCAGCAGTGAGCGGCTAGCGACTAGCACAGATACGCAGTATTTT
- TRBJ1-6 TRBD1 TRBV19 CASSGGGTGSSPLHF TGTGCCAGTAGTGGAGGCGGGACAGGGAGTTCACCCCTCCACTTT
- TRBJ1-1 - TRBV28 CASRDNLGEAFF TGTGCCAGCCGCGATAACCTTGGTGAAGCTTTCTTT
- TRBJ1-2 TRBD1 TRBV11-2 CASSFYRGGNYGYTF TGTGCCAGCAGCTTTTACAGGGGGGGAAACTATGGCTACACCTTC
- TRBJ2-1 TRBD2 TRBV6-1 CASQGLAGDYNEQFF TGTGCCAGCCAGGGACTAGCGGGGGACTACAATGAGCAGTTCTTC